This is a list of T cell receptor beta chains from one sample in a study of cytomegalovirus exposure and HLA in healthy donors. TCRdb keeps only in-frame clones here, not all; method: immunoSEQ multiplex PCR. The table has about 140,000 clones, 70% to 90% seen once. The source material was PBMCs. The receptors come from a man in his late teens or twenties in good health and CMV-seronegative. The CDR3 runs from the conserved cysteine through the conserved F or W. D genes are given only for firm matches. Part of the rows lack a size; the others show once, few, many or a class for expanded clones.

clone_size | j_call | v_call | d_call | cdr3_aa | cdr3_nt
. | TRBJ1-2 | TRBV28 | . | CASSPGYGYTF | TGTGCCAGCAGTCCAGGGTATGGCTACACCTTC
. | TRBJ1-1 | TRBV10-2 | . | CASSERRTRGFF | TGCGCCAGCAGTGAGCGCAGGACCCGGGGTTTCTTT
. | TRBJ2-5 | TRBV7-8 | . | CASSLNVARKETQYF | TGTGCCAGCAGCTTAAATGTCGCTAGAAAAGAGACCCAGTACTTC
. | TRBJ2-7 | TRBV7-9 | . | CASSLSAYEQYF | TGTGCCAGCAGCTTATCTGCCTACGAGCAGTACTTC
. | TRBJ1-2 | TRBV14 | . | CASSHAPGDRYTF | TGTGCCAGCAGCCATGCTCCAGGGGACCGCTACACCTTC
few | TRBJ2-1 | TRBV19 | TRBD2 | CASSMLAAPYNEQFF | TGTGCCAGTAGTATGCTAGCGGCACCTTACAATGAGCAGTTCTTC
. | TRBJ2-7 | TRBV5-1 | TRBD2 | CASSPRTSGGSYEQYF | TGCGCCAGCAGCCCCCGAACTAGCGGGGGCTCGTACGAGCAGTACTTC
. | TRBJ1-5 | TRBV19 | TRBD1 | CATSKGTGDQPQHF | TGTGCCACCTCAAAGGGGACAGGGGATCAGCCCCAGCATTTT
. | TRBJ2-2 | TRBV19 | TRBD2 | CASRMGLAGGFWDLTGELFF | TGTGCCAGTAGGATGGGACTAGCGGGGGGGTTCTGGGACTTAACCGGGGAGCTGTTTTTT
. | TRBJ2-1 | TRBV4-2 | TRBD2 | CASSQLLASPNEQFF | TGTGCCAGCAGCCAACTACTAGCGTCCCCGAATGAGCAGTTCTTC
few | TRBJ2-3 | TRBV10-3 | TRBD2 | CAISESIGGSRTDTQYF | TGTGCCATCAGTGAGTCGATCGGCGGGAGTAGAACAGATACGCAGTATTTT
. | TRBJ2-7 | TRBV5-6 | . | CASSLGPRDGYEQYF | TGTGCCAGCAGCTTGGGGCCCAGGGATGGGTACGAGCAGTACTTC
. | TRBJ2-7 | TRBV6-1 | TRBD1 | CASSERGTGLSSHEQYF | TGTGCCAGCAGTGAAAGGGGGACAGGCCTTTCCTCCCACGAGCAGTACTTC
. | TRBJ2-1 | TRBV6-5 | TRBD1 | CASSYSSGQGSDEQFF | TGTGCCAGCAGTTATTCGTCGGGACAGGGGTCGGATGAGCAGTTCTTC
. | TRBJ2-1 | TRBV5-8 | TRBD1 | CASGEGQGAQGSYNEQFF | TGTGCCAGCGGCGAAGGACAGGGGGCTCAAGGCTCCTACAATGAGCAGTTCTTC
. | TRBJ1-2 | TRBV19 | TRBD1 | CASSFYNSPGQGAFYGYTF | TGTGCCAGTAGTTTCTACAACTCCCCCGGACAGGGAGCCTTCTATGGCTACACCTTC
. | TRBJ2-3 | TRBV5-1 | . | CASSLVPSSLDTQYF | TGCGCCAGCAGCTTGGTCCCCTCTAGTCTAGATACGCAGTATTTT
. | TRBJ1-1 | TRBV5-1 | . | CASSLGAGSKDTEAFF | TGCGCCAGCAGCTTGGGAGCAGGCAGCAAGGACACTGAAGCTTTCTTT
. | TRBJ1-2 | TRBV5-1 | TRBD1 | CASSLGQGSYGYTF | TGCGCCAGCAGCCTCGGACAGGGGAGCTATGGCTACACCTTC
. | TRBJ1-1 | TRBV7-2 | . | CASSLGSGDTEAFF | TGTGCCAGCAGCTTAGGTTCAGGGGACACTGAAGCTTTCTTT
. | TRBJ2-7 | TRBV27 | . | CASSFTGGGTYEQYF | TGTGCCAGCAGTTTTACCGGGGGAGGTACCTACGAGCAGTACTTC
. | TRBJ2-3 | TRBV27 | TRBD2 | CASRLQQAGGQADTQYF | TGTGCCAGCAGACTACAACAAGCGGGAGGGCAGGCAGATACGCAGTATTTT
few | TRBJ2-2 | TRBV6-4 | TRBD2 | CASSEAGDTGELFF | TGTGCCAGCAGTGAAGCGGGGGACACCGGGGAGCTGTTTTTT
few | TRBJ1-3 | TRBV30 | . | CAWNRGANTIYF | TGTGCCTGGAACCGGGGGGCGAACACCATATATTTT
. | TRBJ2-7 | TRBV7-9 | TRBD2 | CASSLGGRTYEQYF | TGTGCCAGCAGCTTAGGCGGGAGGACCTACGAGCAGTACTTC
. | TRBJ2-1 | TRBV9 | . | CASSVAGENNEQFF | TGTGCCAGCAGCGTTGCAGGGGAAAACAATGAGCAGTTCTTC
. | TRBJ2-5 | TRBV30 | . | CAWSPLSPETQYF | TGTGCCTGGAGTCCCCTCAGTCCGGAGACCCAGTACTTC
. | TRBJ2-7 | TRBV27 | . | CASSQGHRNPYEQYF | TGTGCCAGCAGTCAAGGACACCGAAATCCCTACGAGCAGTACTTC
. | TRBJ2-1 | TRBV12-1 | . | CASSYSDGRDEQFF | TGTGCCAGCAGCTACTCGGACGGGAGGGATGAGCAGTTCTTC
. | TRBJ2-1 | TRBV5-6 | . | CASSLVGGDNEQFF | TGTGCCAGCAGCTTGGTCGGCGGGGACAATGAGCAGTTCTTC
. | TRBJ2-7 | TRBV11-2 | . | CASSFLAHLTGEQYF | TGTGCCAGCAGCTTCCTAGCGCATTTAACCGGGGAGCAGTACTTC